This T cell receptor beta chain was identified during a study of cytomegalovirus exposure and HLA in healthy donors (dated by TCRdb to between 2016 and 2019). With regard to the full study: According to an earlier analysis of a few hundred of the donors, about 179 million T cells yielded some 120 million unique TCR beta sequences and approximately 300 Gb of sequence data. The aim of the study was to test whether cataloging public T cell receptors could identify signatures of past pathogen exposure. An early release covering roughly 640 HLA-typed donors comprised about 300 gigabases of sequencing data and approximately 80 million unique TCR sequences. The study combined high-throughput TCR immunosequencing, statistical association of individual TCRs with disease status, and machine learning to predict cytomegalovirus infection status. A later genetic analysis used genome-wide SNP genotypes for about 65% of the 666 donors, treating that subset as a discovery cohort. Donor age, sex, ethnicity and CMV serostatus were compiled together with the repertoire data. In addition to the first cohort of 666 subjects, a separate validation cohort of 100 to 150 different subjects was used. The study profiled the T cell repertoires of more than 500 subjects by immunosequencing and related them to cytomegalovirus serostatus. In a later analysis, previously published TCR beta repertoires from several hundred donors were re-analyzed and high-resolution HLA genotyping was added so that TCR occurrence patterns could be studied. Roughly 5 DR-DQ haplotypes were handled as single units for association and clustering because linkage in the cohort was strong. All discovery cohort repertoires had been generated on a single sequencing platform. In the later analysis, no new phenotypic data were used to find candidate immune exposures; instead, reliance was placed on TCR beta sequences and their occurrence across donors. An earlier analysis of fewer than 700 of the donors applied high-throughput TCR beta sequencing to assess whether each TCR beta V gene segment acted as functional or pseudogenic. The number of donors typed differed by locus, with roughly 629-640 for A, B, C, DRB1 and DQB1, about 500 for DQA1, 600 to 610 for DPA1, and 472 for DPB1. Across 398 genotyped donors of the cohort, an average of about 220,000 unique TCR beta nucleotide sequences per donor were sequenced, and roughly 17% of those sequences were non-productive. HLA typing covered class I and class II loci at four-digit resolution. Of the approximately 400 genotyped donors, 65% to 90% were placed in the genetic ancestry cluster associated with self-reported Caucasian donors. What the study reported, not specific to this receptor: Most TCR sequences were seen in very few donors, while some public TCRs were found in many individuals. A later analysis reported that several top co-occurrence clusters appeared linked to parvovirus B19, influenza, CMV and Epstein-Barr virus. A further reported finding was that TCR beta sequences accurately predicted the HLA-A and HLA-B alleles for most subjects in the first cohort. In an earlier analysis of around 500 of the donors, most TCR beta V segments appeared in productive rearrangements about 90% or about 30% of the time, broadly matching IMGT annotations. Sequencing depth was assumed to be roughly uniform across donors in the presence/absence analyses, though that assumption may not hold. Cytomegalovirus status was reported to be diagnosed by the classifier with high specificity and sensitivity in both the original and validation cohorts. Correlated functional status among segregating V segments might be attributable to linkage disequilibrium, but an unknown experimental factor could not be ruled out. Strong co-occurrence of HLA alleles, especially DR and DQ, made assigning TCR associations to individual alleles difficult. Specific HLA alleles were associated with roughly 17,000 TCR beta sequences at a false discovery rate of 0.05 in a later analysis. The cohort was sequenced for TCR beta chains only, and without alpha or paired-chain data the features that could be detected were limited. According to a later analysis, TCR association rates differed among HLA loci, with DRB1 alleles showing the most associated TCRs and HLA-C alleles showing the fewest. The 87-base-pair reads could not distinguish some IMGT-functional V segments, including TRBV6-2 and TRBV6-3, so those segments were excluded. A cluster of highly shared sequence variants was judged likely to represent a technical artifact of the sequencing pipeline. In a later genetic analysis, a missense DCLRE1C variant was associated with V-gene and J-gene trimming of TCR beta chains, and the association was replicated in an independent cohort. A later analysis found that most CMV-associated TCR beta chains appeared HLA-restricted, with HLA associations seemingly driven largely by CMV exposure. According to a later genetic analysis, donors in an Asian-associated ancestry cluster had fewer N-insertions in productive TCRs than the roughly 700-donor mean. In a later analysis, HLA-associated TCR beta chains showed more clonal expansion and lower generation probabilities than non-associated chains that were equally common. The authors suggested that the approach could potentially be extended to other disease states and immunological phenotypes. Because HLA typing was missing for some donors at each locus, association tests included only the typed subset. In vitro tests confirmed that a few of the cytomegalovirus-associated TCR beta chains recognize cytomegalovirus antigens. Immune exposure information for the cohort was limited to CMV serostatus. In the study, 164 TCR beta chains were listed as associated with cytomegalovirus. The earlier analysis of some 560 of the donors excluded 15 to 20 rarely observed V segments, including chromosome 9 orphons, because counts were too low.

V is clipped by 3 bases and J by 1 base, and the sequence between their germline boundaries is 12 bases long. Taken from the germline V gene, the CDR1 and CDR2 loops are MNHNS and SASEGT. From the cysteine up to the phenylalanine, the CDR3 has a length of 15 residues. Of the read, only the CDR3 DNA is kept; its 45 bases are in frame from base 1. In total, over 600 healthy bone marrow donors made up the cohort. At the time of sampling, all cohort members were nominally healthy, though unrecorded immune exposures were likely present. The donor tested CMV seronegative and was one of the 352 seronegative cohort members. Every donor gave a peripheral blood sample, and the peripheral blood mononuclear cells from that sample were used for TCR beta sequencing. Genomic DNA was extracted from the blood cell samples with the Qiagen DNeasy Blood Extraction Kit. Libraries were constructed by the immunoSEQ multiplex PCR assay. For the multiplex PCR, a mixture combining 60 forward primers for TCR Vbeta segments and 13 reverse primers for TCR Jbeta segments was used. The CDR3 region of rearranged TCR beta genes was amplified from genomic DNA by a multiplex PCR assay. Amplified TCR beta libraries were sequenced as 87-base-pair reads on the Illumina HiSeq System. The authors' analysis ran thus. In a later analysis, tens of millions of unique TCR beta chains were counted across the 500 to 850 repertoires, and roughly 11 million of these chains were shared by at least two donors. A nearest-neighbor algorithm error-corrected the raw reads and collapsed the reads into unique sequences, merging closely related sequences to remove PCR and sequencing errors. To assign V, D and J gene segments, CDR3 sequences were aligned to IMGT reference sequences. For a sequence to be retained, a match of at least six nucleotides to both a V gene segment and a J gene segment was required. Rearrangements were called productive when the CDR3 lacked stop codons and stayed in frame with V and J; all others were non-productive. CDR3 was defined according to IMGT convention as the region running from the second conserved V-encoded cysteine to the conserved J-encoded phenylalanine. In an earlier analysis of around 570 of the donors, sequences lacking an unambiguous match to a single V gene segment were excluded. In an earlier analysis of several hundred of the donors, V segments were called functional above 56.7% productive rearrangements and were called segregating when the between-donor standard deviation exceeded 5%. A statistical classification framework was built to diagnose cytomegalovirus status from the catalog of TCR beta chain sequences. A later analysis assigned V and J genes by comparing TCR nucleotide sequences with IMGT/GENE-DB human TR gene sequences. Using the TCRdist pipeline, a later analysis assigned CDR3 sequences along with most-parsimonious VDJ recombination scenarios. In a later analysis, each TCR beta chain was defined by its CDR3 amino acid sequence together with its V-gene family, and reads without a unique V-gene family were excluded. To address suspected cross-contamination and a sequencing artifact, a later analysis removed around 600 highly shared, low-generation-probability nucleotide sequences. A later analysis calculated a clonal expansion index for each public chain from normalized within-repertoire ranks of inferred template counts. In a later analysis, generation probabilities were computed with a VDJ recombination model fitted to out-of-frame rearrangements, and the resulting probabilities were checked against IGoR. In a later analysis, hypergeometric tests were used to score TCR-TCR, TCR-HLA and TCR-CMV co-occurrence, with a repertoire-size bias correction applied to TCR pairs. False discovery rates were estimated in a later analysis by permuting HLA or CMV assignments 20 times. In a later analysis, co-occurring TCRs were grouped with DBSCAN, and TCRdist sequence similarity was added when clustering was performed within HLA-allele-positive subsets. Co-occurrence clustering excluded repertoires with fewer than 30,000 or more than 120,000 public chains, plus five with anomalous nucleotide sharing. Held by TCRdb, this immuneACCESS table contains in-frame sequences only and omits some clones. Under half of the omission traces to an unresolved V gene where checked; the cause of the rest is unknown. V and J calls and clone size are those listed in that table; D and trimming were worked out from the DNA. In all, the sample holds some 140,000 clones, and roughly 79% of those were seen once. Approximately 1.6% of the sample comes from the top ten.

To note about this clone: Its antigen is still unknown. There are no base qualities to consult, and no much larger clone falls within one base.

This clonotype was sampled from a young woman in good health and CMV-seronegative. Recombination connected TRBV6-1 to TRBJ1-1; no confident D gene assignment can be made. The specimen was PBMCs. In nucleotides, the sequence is TGTGCCAGCAGTGACGCCGGACGGGAGAACACTGAAGCTTTCTTT. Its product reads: CASSDAGRENTEAFF.